This paragraph reports one T cell receptor beta chain. The target antigen is unknown. The sample is drawn from a study of graft-versus-host responses after intestinal transplantation. For the study at large: Induction using anti-thymocyte globulin, followed by tacrolimus and steroids for about three years, was given to all recipients. Study-level results: High graft-versus-host to host-versus-graft T cell clonal ratios marked allografts of patients with graft-donor macrochimerism. Peak circulating GvH clone levels were associated with early post-transplant HvG declines.

The germline gives CDR1 MGHRA, CDR2 YSYEKL. The CDR3 runs 13 residues. V was trimmed by 4 bases and J by 6 bases, leaving 11 bases between them. Profiling relied on immunoSEQ multiplex PCR, and the TCRdb table lists in-frame clones only, not all of them. The data show about 110,000 clones, around 94% seen once. The chain is built from TRBV4-1 and TRBJ2-3; D perhaps matches TRBD2 (5 bases). Sequenced here: unstimulated CD8+ T cells sorted from spleen or lymph node cells, sampled before transplant. The clonotype originates from a human donor who was the organ donor for an intestinal transplant. The CDR3 loop is CASSRMPGDTQYF. The CDR3 DNA sequence: TGCGCCAGCAGCCGGATGCCGGGGGATACGCAGTATTTT.